This T cell receptor (beta chain) was recorded in a study of cytomegalovirus exposure and HLA in healthy donors. The PCR had 60 Vbeta and 13 Jbeta primers. Clones were read by immunoSEQ multiplex PCR, and TCRdb kept only the in-frame ones, dropping some. The profile shows approximately 160,000 clones, roughly 78% of them singletons. The specimen was PBMCs. This TCR came from a woman aged 45-59 years in good health and CMV-seropositive.

This chain's CDR3 is CASSSRQEYNEQFF. CDR3 DNA sequence: TGTGCCAGCAGCTCCCGACAGGAGTACAATGAGCAGTTCTTC. This chain joins TRBV7-9 and TRBJ2-1; possible D gene TRBD1, 6 bases. This CDR3 has 14 amino acids. The V and J ends lost 4 bases and 4 bases respectively, with 11 bases between them. Germline V gene sequence: CDR1 SEHNR, CDR2 FQNEAQ (reference sequence). The variable domain in full, with the rest retrieved from reference TRBV7-9 and TRBJ2-1, is DTGVSQNPRHKITKRGQNVTFRCDPISEHNRLYWYRQTLGQGPEFLTYFQNEAQLEKSRLLSDRFSAERPKGSFSTLEIQRTEQGDSAMYLCASSSRQEYNEQFFGPGTRLTVL.